These T cell receptor beta chains were read from a single sample in a study of breast tumors, draining lymph nodes, adjacent tissues. TCRdb analysed the multiplex PCR reads with MiXCR anew, one entry per CDR3 protein. The sample has 200,000 to 250,000 distinct CDR3 sequences, about 34% seen once. What was sequenced was axillary lymph node tissue. Receptor source: a female donor with breast cancer. Some clones in this sample may be carry-over from other donors' samples. Both conserved end residues are part of each CDR3. D genes are given only for firm matches. Clone sizes are given selectively: once, few, many, or a class where the clone is expanded.

v_gene	j_gene	d_gene	abundance	CDR3aa	CDR3nt
TRBV6-1	TRBJ2-4	TRBD2	.	CASSSLLAGGYIQYF	TGTGCCAGCAGTTCTTTACTAGCGGGAGGGTACATTCAGTACTTC
TRBV5-8	TRBJ1-4	TRBD1	many	CASSPGQGDEKLFF	TGTGCCAGCAGTCCGGGACAGGGAGACGAAAAACTGTTTTTT
TRBV7-3	TRBJ2-3	TRBD1	.	CASSPTGGGTDTQYF	TGTGCCAGCAGCCCAACAGGGGGAGGCACAGATACGCAGTATTTT
TRBV7-3	TRBJ2-5	TRBD2	.	CASSLTSGKETQYF	TGTGCCAGCAGCTTAACCAGCGGGAAGGAGACCCAGTACTTC
TRBV6-1	TRBJ1-5	TRBD1	few	CASRRDRNQPQHF	TGTGCCAGCAGACGGGACAGGAATCAGCCCCAGCATTTT
TRBV6-1	TRBJ1-5	.	many	CASSLTWTAVGDF	TGTGCCAGCAGCTTGACCTGGACCGCTGTGGGGGATTTT
TRBV19	TRBJ1-3	.	.	CASSVVLRGGGYGYTIYF	TGTGCCAGTAGTGTCGTACTCAGGGGAGGTGGCTATGGCTACACCATATATTTT
TRBV6-2/TRBV6-3	TRBJ2-2	.	.	CASTLTGMNTGELFF	TGTGCCAGCACCCTTACAGGGATGAACACCGGGGAGCTGTTTTTT
TRBV12-3/TRBV12-4	TRBJ2-5	.	few	CASSLEVRDGGTQCF	TGTGCCAGCAGTTTAGAGGTTCGGGACGGAGGGACCCAGTGCTTC
TRBV14	TRBJ2-7	.	.	CAGSQDGHSYEQSF	TGTGCCGGCAGCCAAGATGGGCACTCCTACGAGCAGTCCTTC
TRBV19	TRBJ1-5	TRBD1	many	CASSIVGTDQPQHF	TGTGCCAGTAGTATAGTTGGGACAGATCAGCCCCAGCATTTT
TRBV14	TRBJ1-4	.	many	CASSQEGGRGEKLFF	TGTGCCAGCAGCCAAGAAGGGGGGCGTGGTGAAAAACTGTTTTTT
TRBV20-1	TRBJ1-6	TRBD1	.	CSASDTSGTGPTNSPLHF	TGCAGTGCTAGCGATACTAGCGGGACAGGGCCTACAAATTCACCCCTCCACTTT
TRBV6-5	TRBJ2-1	TRBD2	many	CASSYLGGREQFF	TGTGCCAGCAGTTACCTGGGGGGGAGGGAGCAGTTCTTC
TRBV12-3/TRBV12-4	TRBJ2-7	TRBD1	.	CASSSGTGREQYF	TGTGCCAGCAGTTCCGGGACAGGGCGCGAGCAGTACTTC
TRBV5-1	TRBJ2-3	TRBD2	many	CASSLGLAGEDTQYF	TGCGCCAGCAGCTTGGGTCTAGCGGGGGAAGATACGCAGTATTTT
TRBV9	TRBJ1-4	.	many	CASSVYSRVGEKLFF	TGTGCCAGCAGCGTATATAGCAGGGTCGGTGAAAAACTGTTTTTT
TRBV6-1	TRBJ1-5	.	few	CASSSPPPGVYSNQPQHF	TGTGCCAGCAGTTCCCCCCCCCCAGGAGTCTATAGCAATCAGCCCCAGCATTTT
TRBV3-1	TRBJ1-3	.	.	CASSQRGGPTGNTIYF	TGTGCCAGCAGCCAACGGGGCGGCCCTACTGGAAACACCATATATTTT
TRBV2	TRBJ1-6	.	.	CASSEQDLSPLHF	TGTGCCAGCAGTGAACAAGATCTTTCACCCCTCCACTTT
TRBV20-1	TRBJ2-6	.	many	CSARDRASPSGANVLTF	TGCAGTGCTAGAGATCGTGCCAGCCCTTCTGGGGCCAACGTCCTGACTTTC
TRBV25-1	TRBJ1-6	.	once	CASSEPGGRSSPLHF	TGTGCCAGCAGTGAACCGGGTGGGAGGAGTTCCCCCCTCCACTTT
TRBV7-3	TRBJ2-3	TRBD1	.	CASSLGQGVTDTQYF	TGTGCCAGCAGCCTTGGACAGGGGGTCACAGATACGCAGTATTTT
TRBV5-1	TRBJ2-5	TRBD2	.	CASSLALAGFQETQYF	TGCGCCAGCAGCTTGGCACTAGCGGGGTTCCAAGAGACCCAGTACTTC
TRBV24-1	TRBJ2-3	TRBD2	many	CATSAHPAGGADTQYF	TGTGCCACCAGTGCCCACCCGGCGGGAGGGGCAGATACGCAGTATTTT
TRBV20-1	TRBJ2-1	TRBD2	many	CSARSLSTSGRNNEQFF	TGCAGTGCTAGAAGCCTTTCGACTAGCGGGAGAAACAATGAGCAGTTCTTC
TRBV24-1	TRBJ2-5	.	many	CATSDSSQETQYF	TGTGCCACCAGTGATTCTAGCCAAGAGACCCAGTACTTC
TRBV20-1	TRBJ2-5	.	many	CSARDFFVQETQYF	TGCAGTGCTAGAGATTTTTTCGTACAAGAGACCCAGTACTTC
TRBV6-4	TRBJ1-2	.	.	CASSDRSDTQYGYTF	TGTGCCAGCAGTGACAGATCGGATACGCAGTATGGCTACACCTTC
TRBV15	TRBJ1-6	.	many	CATSREASSPLHF	TGTGCCACCAGCAGAGAGGCGTCTTCACCCCTCCACTTT
TRBV19	TRBJ1-4	.	many	CASSISGNGFGGEKLFF	TGTGCCAGTAGTATATCCGGGAACGGTTTTGGGGGCGAAAAACTGTTTTTT
TRBV7-8	TRBJ1-2	.	many	CASSLAQTGYGYTF	TGTGCCAGCAGCTTAGCCCAAACAGGGTATGGCTACACCTTC
TRBV7-3	TRBJ2-1	.	many	CASSLGGWNEQFF	TGTGCCAGCAGCTTAGGTGGTTGGAATGAGCAGTTCTTC
TRBV7-9	TRBJ1-5	TRBD1	.	CASSLVGQGWQPQHF	TGTGCCAGCAGCTTAGTGGGACAGGGGTGGCAGCCCCAGCATTTT
TRBV25-1	TRBJ2-3	.	.	CASSQTQYF	TGCGCCAGCAGCCAAACGCAGTATTTT
TRBV6-6	TRBJ2-5	TRBD2	many	CASSYSSLAGGQYETQYF	TGTGCCAGCAGTTACTCGAGTCTAGCGGGGGGGCAATACGAGACCCAGTACTTC
TRBV12-3/TRBV12-4	TRBJ1-4	.	many	CASSLAGKAEKLFF	TGTGCCAGCAGTTTGGCGGGGAAGGCAGAAAAACTGTTTTTT
TRBV7-2	TRBJ2-2	.	.	CASSGIRAGELIF	TGTGCCAGCAGCGGAATAAGGGCCGGGGAGCTGATTTTT
TRBV28	TRBJ1-2	.	many	CASRPPDSYYGYTF	TGTGCCAGCAGACCGCCGGACAGCTACTATGGCTACACCTTC
TRBV2	TRBJ1-1	.	.	CASSGAGRAEAFF	TGTGCCAGCAGTGGAGCGGGAAGGGCTGAAGCTTTCTTT
TRBV20-1	TRBJ1-2	TRBD1	many	CSARTGGALNGYTF	TGCAGTGCTAGAACAGGGGGCGCGTTGAATGGCTACACCTTC
TRBV10-3	TRBJ2-3	.	few	CAVSDRGDTQYF	TGTGCCGTCAGTGACCGGGGGGATACGCAGTATTTT